These 6 T cell receptor beta chains were sequenced from one sample in a study of Ad26.COV2.S vaccination and SARS-CoV-2 variants. Libraries were prepared by immunoSEQ multiplex PCR; TCRdb keeps only in-frame clonotypes and omits some of them. Here the sample spans roughly 400,000 clones, roughly 90% being singletons. Treatment here: roughly 20 received Ad26.COV2.S at low or high dose, single or two shots; several received placebo; per-sample allocation not given. After the first vaccine or placebo injection, samples were drawn on day 63. Here the sequenced sample was peripheral blood, taken in a trial of Ad26.COV2.S vaccine versus placebo. The receptors were gathered from a person aged 18-60 years who received the Ad26.COV2.S COVID-19 vaccine or a placebo.

J is TRBJ2-1 and V is TRBV19; a possible D gene is TRBD1 (6 bases). The germline V and J ends were trimmed by 1 base and 2 bases, with 12 bases remaining between them. Germline loops: CDR1 LNHDA, CDR2 SQIVND (reference sequence). The length of the CDR3 is 16 residues. The CDR3 bases are TGTGCCAGTAGTATAGTTTGGACAGCCGCCTACAATGAGCAGTTCTTC. It translates to CASSIVWTAAYNEQFF.

This chain links TRBV29-1 with TRBJ1-2; weak D call: TRBD1 (6 bases). Trimming removed 0 bases from V and 8 bases from J, with 19 bases in between. Germline assignment: CDR1 SQVTM and CDR2 ANQGSEA. CDR3 length equals 15 residues. The CDR3 spells CSVEDSTGSAGGYTF. The CDR3 DNA reads TGCAGCGTTGAAGATTCCACAGGGAGCGCGGGGGGCTACACCTTC. Combining the CDR3 with reference TRBV29-1 and TRBJ1-2 gives the whole variable domain SAVISQKPSRDICQRGTSLTIQCQVDSQVTMMFWYRQQPGQSLTLIATANQGSEATYESGFVIDKFPISRPNLTFSTLTVSNMSPEDSSIYLCSVEDSTGSAGGYTFGSGTRLTVV.

This clone showed up just once. This chain connects TRBV7-9 to TRBJ2-1; D is unclear. Looked up from germline, CDR1 is SEHNR and CDR2 is FQNEAQ (reference sequence). Deletions cut 4 bases from V and 14 bases from J, with 15 bases between. The CDR3 has 12 amino acids. This CDR3 is CASSWSMRNKFF. In DNA form, the CDR3 reads TGTGCCAGCAGCTGGTCCATGAGGAACAAGTTCTTC.

This chain joins TRBV27 and TRBJ2-2; tentatively, D is TRBD1 or TRBD2 (5 bases each). Trimming pared 0 bases from V and 6 bases from J, leaving 8 bases between. Germline CDR1 MNHEY, CDR2 SMNVEV (reference sequence). This CDR3 is 14 amino acids long. The CDR3 DNA reads TGTGCCAGCAGTTTATCGGGGGTTGCCGGGGAGCTGTTTTTT. It encodes CASSLSGVAGELFF.

This clone was counted once. The chain combines TRBV5-1 with TRBJ2-1; D may be TRBD1 or TRBD2 (5 bases each). CDR1 SGHRS and CDR2 YFSETQ come from the germline V gene. The V gene lost 0 bases and the J gene lost 2 bases, with 12 bases spanning the gap. The CDR3 extends over 16 amino acids. This CDR3 is CASSLGGAGAYNEQFF. Written as DNA, the CDR3 is TGCGCCAGCAGCTTGGGTGGGGCGGGCGCCTACAATGAGCAGTTCTTC. Looking up the rest from reference TRBV5-1 and TRBJ2-1 gives the full variable domain: KAGVTQTPRYLIKTRGQQVTLSCSPISGHRSVSWYQQTPGQGLQFLFEYFSETQRNKGNFPGRFSGRQFSNSRSEMNVSTLELGDSALYLCASSLGGAGAYNEQFFGPGTRLTVL.

As concerns this clone: One end of the junction is discordant with germline, which a read error may explain. V is TRBV11-2 and J is TRBJ1-5; no reliable D call. The CDR3 spans 11 residues. Germline assignment: CDR1 SGHAT and CDR2 FQNNGV. The CDR3 bases are TGTGCCAGCAGCTTAGGGTTGACGGGGAATTTT. Protein sequence: CASSLGLTGNF.